This entry features one TCR beta chain sequence. Its antigen is as yet unknown. Co-extracted RNA and DNA came from around 20-30 mg of unsorted bulk tissue. Every tumor was sampled at five separate regions. These data are taken from a study of tumor-infiltrating lymphocytes in primary liver carcinoma. Study-level background: Spanning 30 to 69 years of age, the patients were men and women. Study outcomes and limitations: It was in tumors, not blood, that the top-250-clone fraction was significantly higher (p = 0.039). It was observed that only about 7.5-25% of the top clones appeared in every one of the five tumor regions.

Total RNA (roughly 0.45 ug) served as template for TCR beta cDNA synthesis primed by a constant-region primer. Three nested multiplex PCR rounds, a slightly modified ARM-PCR, produced the libraries for TCR beta. A single record per CDR3 protein comes from TCRdb applying MiXCR to the multiplex PCR reads. The sample records roughly 190,000 distinct CDR3 sequences, approximately 80% being singletons. The sequenced sample was tumor tissue from primary liver carcinoma. This TCR came from a man aged 35-49 years with primary liver carcinoma and hepatitis B virus infection.

This chain's CDR3 is CASSQGGGVARRPDTQYF. CDR3 coding DNA: TGCGCCAGCAGCCAAGGGGGGGGAGTAGCGAGAAGACCAGATACGCAGTATTTT. This chain links TRBV4-1 with TRBJ2-3; TRBD2 aligns across 7 bases. The V segment lost 1 base and the J segment 4 bases; nucleotides outside the gene matches: 14. Germline V CDR1 and CDR2: MGHRA, YSYEKL. This CDR3 has 18 amino acids.